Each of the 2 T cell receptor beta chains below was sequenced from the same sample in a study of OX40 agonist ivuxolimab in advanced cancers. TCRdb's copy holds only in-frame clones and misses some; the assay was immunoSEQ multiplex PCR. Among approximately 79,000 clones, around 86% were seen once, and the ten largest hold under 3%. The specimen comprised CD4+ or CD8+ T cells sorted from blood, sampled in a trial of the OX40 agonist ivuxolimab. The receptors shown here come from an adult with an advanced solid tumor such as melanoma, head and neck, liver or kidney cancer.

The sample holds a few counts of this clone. CDR3 sequence: CASSQGGAWMNTEAFF. The DNA of the CDR3 is TGTGCCAGCAGTCAAGGGGGGGCGTGGATGAACACTGAAGCTTTCTTT. The V gene is TRBV9, the J gene TRBJ1-1; a weak D match, TRBD1 (6 bases). The ends were cut back, 5 bases at V and 0 bases at J, with 17 bases in the middle. The CDR3 covers 16 residues. CDR1 is SGDLS and CDR2 is YYNGEE in the germline V gene. The full variable domain, its missing parts supplied by reference TRBV9 and TRBJ1-1, is DSGVTQTPKHLITATGQRVTLRCSPRSGDLSVYWYQQSLDQGLQFLIQYYNGEERAKGNILERFSAQQFPDLHSELNLSSLELGDSALYFCASSQGGAWMNTEAFFGQGTRLTVV.

The CDR3 sequence: CASSLDGDTEAFF. The CDR3 coding sequence is TGTGCCAGCAGCTTGGACGGGGACACTGAAGCTTTCTTT. This chain connects TRBV7-9 to TRBJ1-1; D not resolved. CDR3 length equals 13 residues. The V and J ends lost 3 bases and 3 bases respectively, with 8 bases between them. The germline gives CDR1 SEHNR, CDR2 FQNEAQ (reference sequence).